Listed below are T cell receptor beta chains from one sample, sequenced in a study of cytomegalovirus exposure and HLA in healthy donors. Method: immunoSEQ multiplex PCR; TCRdb's copy keeps in-frame clones and lacks some. The sample has under 200,000 clones; the top ten hold about 2%. Sequenced: PBMCs. These receptors came from a man aged 30 to 45 in good health and CMV-seronegative. CDR3s include the opening cysteine and the closing phenylalanine or tryptophan. Each record gives: CDR3 DNA, CDR3 protein, V gene, D gene, J gene. D genes are given only for firm matches.

cdr3_nt: TGCGCCAGCAGCTTACAGGGGAAAGGGAACACCGGGGAGCTGTTTTTT
cdr3_aa: CASSLQGKGNTGELFF
v_call: TRBV5-1
d_call: TRBD1
j_call: TRBJ2-2

cdr3_nt: TGTGCTAGTGGATCCGGGACAGGGCTGGGTAATGAGCAGTTCTTC
cdr3_aa: CASGSGTGLGNEQFF
v_call: TRBV12-5
d_call: TRBD1
j_call: TRBJ2-1

cdr3_nt: TGTGCCAGCAGCCCACAGGGGTACCCCAAAAACATTCAGTACTTC
cdr3_aa: CASSPQGYPKNIQYF
v_call: TRBV28
d_call: TRBD1
j_call: TRBJ2-4

cdr3_nt: TGTGCCAGTAGTATGAATCAGGGGGAAGTCGAAGCTTTCTTT
cdr3_aa: CASSMNQGEVEAFF
v_call: TRBV19
d_call: TRBD1
j_call: TRBJ1-1

cdr3_nt: TGTGCCTGTAACGGACAGGGGGACGGCTACACCTTC
cdr3_aa: CACNGQGDGYTF
v_call: TRBV30
d_call: TRBD1
j_call: TRBJ1-2

cdr3_nt: TGTGCCAGTAGTATTAGGGGGCTAGCAGATACGCAGTATTTT
cdr3_aa: CASSIRGLADTQYF
v_call: TRBV19
d_call: TRBD1
j_call: TRBJ2-3

cdr3_nt: TGCGCCAGCAGCTTGGAAACAGGGTATCAGCCCCAGCATTTT
cdr3_aa: CASSLETGYQPQHF
v_call: TRBV5-1
d_call: NA
j_call: TRBJ1-5

cdr3_nt: TGTGCCAGCAGCCCCGTACTAGCCGAAGAGACCCAGTACTTC
cdr3_aa: CASSPVLAEETQYF
v_call: TRBV7-9
d_call: NA
j_call: TRBJ2-5

cdr3_nt: TGTGCCAGCACGACTAGCGGGAGAGGTAGGGAGCAGTACTTC
cdr3_aa: CASTTSGRGREQYF
v_call: TRBV18
d_call: TRBD2
j_call: TRBJ2-7

cdr3_nt: TGTGCCAGCAGCCCCGGGACTAGCGCCTACAATGAGCAGTTCTTC
cdr3_aa: CASSPGTSAYNEQFF
v_call: TRBV27
d_call: TRBD2
j_call: TRBJ2-1

cdr3_nt: TGTGCCAGCAGCCGACAGGGTGAAGCTTTCTTT
cdr3_aa: CASSRQGEAFF
v_call: TRBV6-5
d_call: TRBD1
j_call: TRBJ1-1

cdr3_nt: TGTGCCAGCAGCTTATTTACCAGGACAGGGCCCTACAATGAGCAGTTCTTC
cdr3_aa: CASSLFTRTGPYNEQFF
v_call: TRBV13
d_call: TRBD1
j_call: TRBJ2-1

cdr3_nt: TGCGCCAGCAGTGCACAGGGCTACACCGGGGAGCTGTTTTTT
cdr3_aa: CASSAQGYTGELFF
v_call: TRBV10-1
d_call: NA
j_call: TRBJ2-2

cdr3_nt: TGTGCCACCAGCAGGACCCCGACTCCAACCGGGGAGCTGTTTTTT
cdr3_aa: CATSRTPTPTGELFF
v_call: TRBV15
d_call: NA
j_call: TRBJ2-2

cdr3_nt: TGTGCCAGCACCCCACAGGGAAATAGCAATCAGCCCCAGCATTTT
cdr3_aa: CASTPQGNSNQPQHF
v_call: TRBV28
d_call: NA
j_call: TRBJ1-5

cdr3_nt: TGTGCCAGCAGTCCTAGGGGTGCAGATACGCAGTATTTT
cdr3_aa: CASSPRGADTQYF
v_call: TRBV27
d_call: NA
j_call: TRBJ2-3

cdr3_nt: TGTGCCAGCAGCTTCTTAATCGGGTTCAGCTCCTACAATGAGCAGTTCTTC
cdr3_aa: CASSFLIGFSSYNEQFF
v_call: TRBV7-9
d_call: NA
j_call: TRBJ2-1

cdr3_nt: TGCAGCGTCGAGGGACTCCCGATCGGCACAGATACGCAGTATTTT
cdr3_aa: CSVEGLPIGTDTQYF
v_call: TRBV29-1
d_call: NA
j_call: TRBJ2-3

cdr3_nt: TGTGCCAGCAGGTGGGGTACGGGGAACTATGGCTACACCTTC
cdr3_aa: CASRWGTGNYGYTF
v_call: TRBV6-5
d_call: NA
j_call: TRBJ1-2

cdr3_nt: TGTGCCAGCAGCCCGGGTCGACAGCAAGAGACCCAGTACTTC
cdr3_aa: CASSPGRQQETQYF
v_call: TRBV5-4
d_call: NA
j_call: TRBJ2-5

cdr3_nt: TGTGCCAGCAGCTTAGGGACTTTGGGCAATCAGCCCCAGCATTTT
cdr3_aa: CASSLGTLGNQPQHF
v_call: TRBV7-2
d_call: NA
j_call: TRBJ1-5

cdr3_nt: TGCGCCAGCAGCTTTTTGACAGGCGATGGCTACACCTTC
cdr3_aa: CASSFLTGDGYTF
v_call: TRBV5-1
d_call: NA
j_call: TRBJ1-2

cdr3_nt: TGTGCCAGCAGTTTAAGCCGGGGCTCTGGAAACACCATATATTTT
cdr3_aa: CASSLSRGSGNTIYF
v_call: TRBV28
d_call: NA
j_call: TRBJ1-3

cdr3_nt: TGTGCCAGCAGCCCGGGGACAGGGGCGTTTCTCCCCAACTACGAGCAGTACTTC
cdr3_aa: CASSPGTGAFLPNYEQYF
v_call: TRBV5-4
d_call: TRBD1
j_call: TRBJ2-7

cdr3_nt: TGTGCCAGCAGCCGGGATACCCCCGGCAATTCACCCCTCCACTTT
cdr3_aa: CASSRDTPGNSPLHF
v_call: TRBV13
d_call: NA
j_call: TRBJ1-6

cdr3_nt: TGTGCCAGCAGCCCTATGAGCCGGACTAGCGACAACACCGGGGAGCTGTTTTTT
cdr3_aa: CASSPMSRTSDNTGELFF
v_call: TRBV5-6
d_call: TRBD2
j_call: TRBJ2-2

cdr3_nt: TGCAGCGCTGAACGACAACGGAATGAGCAGTTCTTC
cdr3_aa: CSAERQRNEQFF
v_call: TRBV29-1
d_call: NA
j_call: TRBJ2-1

cdr3_nt: TGTGCTAGTGTTCGAGGACAGGGTGTGGATAGCAATCAGCCCCAGCATTTT
cdr3_aa: CASVRGQGVDSNQPQHF
v_call: TRBV12-5
d_call: TRBD1
j_call: TRBJ1-5

cdr3_nt: TGCGCCAGCAGCCAAGAATGGGGCCTGGTTCTCCAAAGGGTACAGCCCCAGCATTTT
cdr3_aa: CASSQEWGLVLQRVQPQHF
v_call: TRBV4-1
d_call: NA
j_call: TRBJ1-5